This TCR beta chain was recovered during a study of Ad26.COV2.S vaccination and SARS-CoV-2 variants. Regarding treatment: roughly 20 received Ad26.COV2.S at low or high dose, single or two shots; a few received placebo; per-sample allocation not given. Sampling occurred on day 63 after the first vaccine or placebo injection. Produced via immunoSEQ multiplex PCR; TCRdb's table is partial and in-frame only. The sample has 400,000 or so clones, approximately 91% seen once; the top ten hold 3.5%. Study-level points and caveats: Vaccine recipients posted higher spike-specific TCR breadth than their placebo counterparts.

A word on this clone: The antigen remains unidentified.

The CDR3 covers 14 residues. With 2 bases clipped from V and 4 bases from J, the junction kept 1 base outside the gene matches. Germline CDR1 and CDR2: SGHNT and YYREEE (reference sequence). This material consisted of peripheral blood, taken in a trial of Ad26.COV2.S vaccine versus placebo. This TCR derives from a person between 18 and 59 years old who received the Ad26.COV2.S COVID-19 vaccine or a placebo. The rearrangement links TRBV5-4 to TRBJ2-2; 8 bases map to TRBD2. Written as DNA, the CDR3 is TGTGCCAGCAGCTTACGGGGGGGCACCGGGGAGCTGTTTTTT. Translating gives CASSLRGGTGELFF.